These 4 T cell receptor beta chains share one sample of origin, sequenced in a study of cytomegalovirus exposure and HLA in healthy donors. Primers for the PCR totalled 60 Vbeta and 13 Jbeta. Method: immunoSEQ multiplex PCR; TCRdb's copy keeps in-frame clones and lacks some. The sample shows around 150,000 clones, around 78% of them seen only once. The sample comprised PBMCs. The origin of the receptors is a woman aged 40 to 49 in good health and CMV-seronegative.

This clone occurred once. The chain uses TRBV7-7 and TRBJ2-5, with 10 bases matching TRBD2. Looked up from germline, CDR1 is SSHAT and CDR2 is FNYEAQ (reference sequence). This CDR3 contains 14 residues. J gave up 9 bases and V 6 bases, and 10 bases lay outside the gene matches. The CDR3 DNA follows: TGTGCCAGCAGTCAATTAGCGGGGGGACAATCCCAGTACTTC. Its translation is CASSQLAGGQSQYF.

The CDR3 DNA reads TGCGCCAGCAGCTTGTCAGGTAGCGGGGGCACAGATACGCAGTATTTT. Amino acid sequence: CASSLSGSGGTDTQYF. This chain joins TRBV5-1 and TRBJ2-3, with TRBD2 identical over 8 bases. The V and J ends lost 1 base and 1 base, in that order; junction bases with no gene match: 5. This CDR3 region has 16 residues. CDR1 and CDR2 from the germline V gene are SGHRS and YFSETQ.

The chain links TRBV27 to TRBJ2-2, with 8 bases matching TRBD1. This CDR3 has 15 residues. Germline CDR1 is MNHEY and CDR2 is SMNVEV (reference sequence). Germline trimming cut 5 bases from V and 4 bases from J; bases unmatched to any gene: 6. The CDR3 coding sequence is TGTGCCAGCAGTCAAGACAGGGGAGGCACCGGGGAGCTGTTTTTT. This sequence encodes CASSQDRGGTGELFF.

This clone was seen a single time. This chain connects TRBV16 to TRBJ2-1, with TRBD2 matching 16 bases. J gave up 2 bases and V 6 bases, and 13 bases lay outside the gene matches. Germline V lookup: CDR1 KGHSY, CDR2 FQNENV. The CDR3 totals 20 residues. The CDR3, as DNA: TGTGCCAGCAGACCCCCATTGGGACTAGCGGGGGGGCCTCCCTACAATGAGCAGTTCTTC. Amino acid sequence: CASRPPLGLAGGPPYNEQFF.